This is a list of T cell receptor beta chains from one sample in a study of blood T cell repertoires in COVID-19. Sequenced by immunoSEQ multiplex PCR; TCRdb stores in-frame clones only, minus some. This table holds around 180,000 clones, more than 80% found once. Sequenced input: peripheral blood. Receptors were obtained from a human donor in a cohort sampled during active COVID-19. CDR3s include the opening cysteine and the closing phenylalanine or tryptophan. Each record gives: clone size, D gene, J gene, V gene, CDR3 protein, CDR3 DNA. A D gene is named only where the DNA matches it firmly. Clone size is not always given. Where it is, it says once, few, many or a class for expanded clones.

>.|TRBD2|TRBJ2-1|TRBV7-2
CASSSYLAGEGNEQFF
TGTGCCAGCAGCTCCTATCTAGCGGGGGAGGGCAATGAGCAGTTCTTC
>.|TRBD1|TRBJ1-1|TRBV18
CASSGGQGASTNTEAFF
TGTGCCAGCTCAGGGGGACAGGGGGCGTCTACGAACACTGAAGCTTTCTTT
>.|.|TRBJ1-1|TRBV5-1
CASSLEPEDTEAFF
TGCGCCAGCAGCTTGGAGCCGGAGGACACTGAAGCTTTCTTT
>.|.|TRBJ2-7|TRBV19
CASSRRDGLYEQYF
TGTGCCAGTAGTCGGCGGGACGGGCTCTACGAGCAGTACTTC
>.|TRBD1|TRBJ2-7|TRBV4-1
CASSHTGGQTYEQYF
TGCGCCAGCAGCCACACAGGGGGCCAGACCTACGAGCAGTACTTC
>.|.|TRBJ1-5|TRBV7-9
CASSLDGGQPQHF
TGTGCCAGCAGCTTAGACGGGGGACAGCCCCAGCATTTT
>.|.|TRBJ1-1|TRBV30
CAWRRGEGGRTEAFF
TGTGCCTGGAGGCGGGGGGAGGGGGGAAGAACTGAAGCTTTCTTT
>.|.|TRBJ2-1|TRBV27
CASSLSRGSYNEQFF
TGTGCCAGCAGTTTGAGCAGGGGCTCCTACAATGAGCAGTTCTTC
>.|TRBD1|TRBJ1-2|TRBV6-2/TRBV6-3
CASSYTGGAVDGYTF
TGTGCCAGCAGTTACACAGGGGGAGCGGTAGATGGCTACACCTTC
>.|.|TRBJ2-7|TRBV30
CAWSTRGTLAYEQYF
TGTGCCTGGAGTACACGGGGGACCCTTGCCTACGAGCAGTACTTC
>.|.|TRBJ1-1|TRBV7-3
CASSLGQNTEAFF
TGTGCCAGCAGCCTCGGACAGAACACTGAAGCTTTCTTT
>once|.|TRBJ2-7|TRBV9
CASSEGNEQYF
TGTGCCAGCAGCGAGGGGAACGAGCAGTACTTC
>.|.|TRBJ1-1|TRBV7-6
CASSFAGETEAFF
TGTGCCAGCAGCTTCGCGGGCGAGACTGAAGCTTTCTTT
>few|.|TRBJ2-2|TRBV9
CASRGVTGELFF
TGTGCCAGCAGAGGGGTAACCGGGGAGCTGTTTTTT
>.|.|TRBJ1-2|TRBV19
CASAEPRGRYGYTF
TGTGCCAGTGCTGAACCAAGGGGAAGGTATGGCTACACCTTC
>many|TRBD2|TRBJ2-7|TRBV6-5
CASSPGGGVSGEQYF
TGTGCCAGCAGTCCCGGTGGGGGGGTTTCAGGCGAGCAGTACTTC
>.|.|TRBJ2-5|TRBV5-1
CASRADSSYQETQYF
TGCGCCAGCAGGGCGGACAGCTCATACCAAGAGACCCAGTACTTC
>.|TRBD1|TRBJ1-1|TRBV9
CASSARESGGLHTEAFF
TGTGCCAGCAGCGCGAGGGAGTCAGGGGGGTTGCACACTGAAGCTTTCTTT
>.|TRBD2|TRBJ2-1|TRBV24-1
CATSGPGTGLGDNEQFF
TGTGCCACCAGTGGGCCTGGTACGGGACTAGGCGACAATGAGCAGTTCTTC
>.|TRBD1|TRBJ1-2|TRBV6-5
CASRAGTAGNYGYTF
TGTGCCAGCAGAGCCGGGACAGCCGGAAACTATGGCTACACCTTC
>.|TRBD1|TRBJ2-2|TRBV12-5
CASGPKKGQGATGELFF
TGTGCTAGTGGTCCCAAAAAGGGACAGGGGGCGACCGGGGAGCTGTTTTTT
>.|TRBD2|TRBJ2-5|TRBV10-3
CAISEGRGTSGQETQYF
TGTGCCATCAGTGAGGGTCGAGGGACTAGCGGGCAAGAGACCCAGTACTTC
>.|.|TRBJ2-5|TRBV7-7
CASSFPPGQGETQYF
TGTGCCAGCAGCTTCCCCCCCGGGCAGGGAGAGACCCAGTACTTC
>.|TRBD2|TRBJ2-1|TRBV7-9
CASPSGGEQFF
TGTGCCAGCCCTAGCGGGGGAGAGCAGTTCTTC
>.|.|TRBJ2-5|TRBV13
CASSSRQGQETQYF
TGTGCCAGCAGCTCCCGCCAGGGGCAAGAGACCCAGTACTTC
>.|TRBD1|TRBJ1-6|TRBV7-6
CASSLVRGDNSPLHF
TGTGCCAGCAGCTTAGTCAGGGGGGATAATTCACCCCTCCACTTT
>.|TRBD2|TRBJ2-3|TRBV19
CASTGGLAGAPSTDTQYF
TGTGCCAGTACCGGAGGACTAGCGGGGGCCCCTAGCACAGATACGCAGTATTTT
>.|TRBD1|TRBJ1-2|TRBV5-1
CASSFTGTGALGYTF
TGCGCCAGCAGCTTTACCGGGACAGGGGCCCTAGGCTACACCTTC
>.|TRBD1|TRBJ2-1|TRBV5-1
CASSLDRGGYNEQFF
TGCGCCAGCAGTTTGGACAGGGGTGGTTACAATGAGCAGTTCTTC
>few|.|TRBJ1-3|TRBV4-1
CASSQGGRGRGNTIYF
TGCGCCAGCAGCCAAGGGGGCAGGGGTCGCGGAAACACCATATATTTT
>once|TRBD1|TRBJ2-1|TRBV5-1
CASQPGQGPYNEQFF
TGCGCCAGCCAACCGGGACAGGGACCCTACAATGAGCAGTTCTTC
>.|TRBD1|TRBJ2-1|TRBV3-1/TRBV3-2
CASSQDRGSHEQFF
TGTGCCAGCAGCCAGGACAGGGGTTCCCATGAGCAGTTCTTC
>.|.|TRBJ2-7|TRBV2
CASSEGRAPYEQYF
TGTGCCAGCAGTGAGGGCAGGGCCCCGTACGAGCAGTACTTC
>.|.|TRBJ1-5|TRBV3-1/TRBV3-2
CASSRGRGGNQPQHF
TGTGCCAGCAGCCGGGGCAGAGGTGGCAATCAGCCCCAGCATTTT
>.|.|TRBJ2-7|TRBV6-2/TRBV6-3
CASSYPVYEQYF
TGTGCCAGCAGTTACCCCGTCTACGAGCAGTACTTC
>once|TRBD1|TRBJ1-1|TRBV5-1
CASSTGTGTYTEAFF
TGCGCCAGCAGCACAGGGACAGGGACGTACACTGAAGCTTTCTTT